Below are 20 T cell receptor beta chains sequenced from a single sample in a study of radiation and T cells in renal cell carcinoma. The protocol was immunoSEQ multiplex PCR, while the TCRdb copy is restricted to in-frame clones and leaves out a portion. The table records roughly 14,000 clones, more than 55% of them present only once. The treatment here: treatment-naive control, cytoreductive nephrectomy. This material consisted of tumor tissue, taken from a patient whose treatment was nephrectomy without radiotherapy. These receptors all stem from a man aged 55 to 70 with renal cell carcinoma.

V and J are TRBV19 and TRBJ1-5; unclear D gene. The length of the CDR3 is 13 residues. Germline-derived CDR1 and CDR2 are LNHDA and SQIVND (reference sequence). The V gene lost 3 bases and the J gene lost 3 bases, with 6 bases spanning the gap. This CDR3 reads CASSISANQPQHF. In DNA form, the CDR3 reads TGTGCCAGTAGTATCTCCGCCAATCAGCCCCAGCATTTT.

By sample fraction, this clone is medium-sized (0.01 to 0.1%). CDR3 nucleotides: TGTGCCAGCAGCCAAGACCATCTCGCAGTGAATTCACCCCTCCACTTT. It codes for CASSQDHLAVNSPLHF. The gene calls are TRBV4-2 and TRBJ1-6; D gene ambiguous. The V gene lost 0 bases and the J gene lost 7 bases, with 13 bases spanning the gap. The CDR3 has 16 residues. Germline V gene data show CDR1 as LGHNA and CDR2 as YNFKEQ.

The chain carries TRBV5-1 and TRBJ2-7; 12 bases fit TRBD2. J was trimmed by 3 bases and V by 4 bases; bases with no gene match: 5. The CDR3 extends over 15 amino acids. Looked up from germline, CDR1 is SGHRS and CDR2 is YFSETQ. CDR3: CASSPTSGRNYEQYF. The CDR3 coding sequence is TGCGCCAGCAGCCCGACTAGCGGGAGAAACTACGAGCAGTACTTC.

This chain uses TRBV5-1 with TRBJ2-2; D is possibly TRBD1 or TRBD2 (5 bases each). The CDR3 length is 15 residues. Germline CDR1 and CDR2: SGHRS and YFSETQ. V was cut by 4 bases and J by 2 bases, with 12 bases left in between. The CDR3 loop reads CASSPGTGNTGELFF. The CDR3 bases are TGCGCCAGCAGCCCTGGGACGGGCAACACCGGGGAGCTGTTTTTT. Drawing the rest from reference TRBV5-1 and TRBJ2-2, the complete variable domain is KAGVTQTPRYLIKTRGQQVTLSCSPISGHRSVSWYQQTPGQGLQFLFEYFSETQRNKGNFPGRFSGRQFSNSRSEMNVSTLELGDSALYLCASSPGTGNTGELFFGEGSRLTVL.

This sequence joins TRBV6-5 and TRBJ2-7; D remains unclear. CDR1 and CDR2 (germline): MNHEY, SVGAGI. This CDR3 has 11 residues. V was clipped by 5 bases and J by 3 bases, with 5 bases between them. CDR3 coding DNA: TGTGCCAGCAGTAATAACTACGAGCAGTACTTC. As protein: CASSNNYEQYF.

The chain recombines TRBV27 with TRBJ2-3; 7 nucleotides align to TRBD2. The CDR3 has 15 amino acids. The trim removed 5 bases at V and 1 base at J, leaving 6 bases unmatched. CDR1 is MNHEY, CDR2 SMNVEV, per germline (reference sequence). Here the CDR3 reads CASSLAGVRTDTQYF. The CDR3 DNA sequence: TGTGCCAGCAGTCTGGCGGGAGTCCGCACAGATACGCAGTATTTT.

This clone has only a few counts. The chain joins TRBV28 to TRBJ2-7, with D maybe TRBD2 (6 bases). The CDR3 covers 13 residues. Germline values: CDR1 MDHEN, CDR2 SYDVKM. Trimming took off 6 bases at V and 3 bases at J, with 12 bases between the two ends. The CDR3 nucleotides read TGTGCCAGCAGCATAAGGGGACTCTACGAGCAGTACTTC. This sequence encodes CASSIRGLYEQYF.

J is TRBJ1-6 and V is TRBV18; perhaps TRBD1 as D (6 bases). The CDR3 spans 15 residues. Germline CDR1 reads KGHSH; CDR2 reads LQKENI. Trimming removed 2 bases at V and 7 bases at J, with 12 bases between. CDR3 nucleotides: TGTGCCAGCTCACCATCGGGGGCAGCAAATTCACCCCTCCACTTT. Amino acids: CASSPSGAANSPLHF.

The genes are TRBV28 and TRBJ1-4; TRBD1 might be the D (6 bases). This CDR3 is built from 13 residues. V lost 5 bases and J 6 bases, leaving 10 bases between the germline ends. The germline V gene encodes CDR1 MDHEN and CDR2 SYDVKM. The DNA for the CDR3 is TGTGCCAGCAGTGGCGGGGGGCATGAAAAACTGTTTTTT. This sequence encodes CASSGGGHEKLFF.

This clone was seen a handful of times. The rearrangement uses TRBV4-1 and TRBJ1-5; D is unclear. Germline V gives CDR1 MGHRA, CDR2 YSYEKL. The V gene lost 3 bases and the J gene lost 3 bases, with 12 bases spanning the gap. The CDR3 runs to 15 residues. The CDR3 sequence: CASSHEDWDNQPQHF. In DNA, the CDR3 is TGCGCCAGCAGCCACGAGGACTGGGACAATCAGCCCCAGCATTTT.

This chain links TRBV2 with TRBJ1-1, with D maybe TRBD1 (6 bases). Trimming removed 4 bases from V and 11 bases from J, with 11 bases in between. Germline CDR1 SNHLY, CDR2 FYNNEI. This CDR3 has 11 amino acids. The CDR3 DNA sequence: TGTGCCAGCAGTGTGGAGGGGGTGGCTTTCTTT. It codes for CASSVEGVAFF.

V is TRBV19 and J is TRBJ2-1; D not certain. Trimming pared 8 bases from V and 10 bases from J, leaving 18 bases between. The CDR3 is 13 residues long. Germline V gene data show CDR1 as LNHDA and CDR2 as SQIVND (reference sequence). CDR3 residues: CASQALRGDEQFF. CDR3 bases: TGTGCCAGTCAGGCCCTACGAGGAGACGAGCAGTTCTTC.

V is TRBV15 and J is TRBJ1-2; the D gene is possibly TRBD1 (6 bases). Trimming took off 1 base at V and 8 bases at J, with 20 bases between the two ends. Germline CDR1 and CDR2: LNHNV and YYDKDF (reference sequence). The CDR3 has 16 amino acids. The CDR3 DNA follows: TGTGCCACCAGCAGAGGACAGGCCAGCCTTTCGGAAGGCTACACCTTC. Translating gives CATSRGQASLSEGYTF.

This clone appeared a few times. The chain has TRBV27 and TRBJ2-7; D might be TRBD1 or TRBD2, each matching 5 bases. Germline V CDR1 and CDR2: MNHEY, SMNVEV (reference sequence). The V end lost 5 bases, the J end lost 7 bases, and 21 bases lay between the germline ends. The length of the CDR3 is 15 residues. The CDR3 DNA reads TGTGCCAGCAGTGTTTCCGGGACGGGGCTCAGGGAGCAGTACTTC. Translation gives CASSVSGTGLREQYF.

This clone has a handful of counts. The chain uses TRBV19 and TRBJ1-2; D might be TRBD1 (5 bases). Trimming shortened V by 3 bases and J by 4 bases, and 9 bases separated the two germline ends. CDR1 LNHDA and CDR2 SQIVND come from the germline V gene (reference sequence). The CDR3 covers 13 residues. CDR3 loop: CASSMEGSYGYTF. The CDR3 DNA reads TGTGCCAGTAGTATGGAGGGGAGCTATGGCTACACCTTC.

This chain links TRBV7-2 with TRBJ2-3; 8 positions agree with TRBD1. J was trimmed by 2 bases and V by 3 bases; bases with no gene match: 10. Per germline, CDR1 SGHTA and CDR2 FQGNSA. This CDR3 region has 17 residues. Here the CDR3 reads CASSLHPTTGDTDTQYF. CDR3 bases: TGTGCCAGCAGCTTGCACCCCACGACAGGGGACACAGATACGCAGTATTTT.

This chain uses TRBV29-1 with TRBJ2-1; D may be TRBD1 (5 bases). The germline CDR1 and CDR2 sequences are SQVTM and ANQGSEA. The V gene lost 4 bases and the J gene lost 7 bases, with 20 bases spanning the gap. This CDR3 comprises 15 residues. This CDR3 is CSVAQVGQGSNEQFF. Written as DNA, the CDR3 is TGCAGCGTTGCCCAGGTTGGGCAGGGCTCTAATGAGCAGTTCTTC.

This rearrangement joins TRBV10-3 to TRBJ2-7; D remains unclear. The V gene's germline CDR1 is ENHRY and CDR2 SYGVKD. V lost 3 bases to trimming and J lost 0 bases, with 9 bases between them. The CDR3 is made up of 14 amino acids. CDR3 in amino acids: CAISERHPSYEQYF. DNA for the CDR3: TGTGCCATCAGTGAAAGACATCCCTCCTACGAGCAGTACTTC.

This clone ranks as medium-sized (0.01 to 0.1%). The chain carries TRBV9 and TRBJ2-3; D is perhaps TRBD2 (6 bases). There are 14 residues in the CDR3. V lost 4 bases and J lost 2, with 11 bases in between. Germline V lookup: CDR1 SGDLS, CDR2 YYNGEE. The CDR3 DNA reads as TGTGCCAGCAGCTACCGGGACTTCACAGATACGCAGTATTTT. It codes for CASSYRDFTDTQYF.

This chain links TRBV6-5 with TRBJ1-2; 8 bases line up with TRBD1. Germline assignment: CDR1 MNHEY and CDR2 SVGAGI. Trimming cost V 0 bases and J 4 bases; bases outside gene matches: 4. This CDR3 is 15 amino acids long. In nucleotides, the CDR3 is TGTGCCAGCAGTTACTCACAGGGGGAGACCTATGGCTACACCTTC. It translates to CASSYSQGETYGYTF.